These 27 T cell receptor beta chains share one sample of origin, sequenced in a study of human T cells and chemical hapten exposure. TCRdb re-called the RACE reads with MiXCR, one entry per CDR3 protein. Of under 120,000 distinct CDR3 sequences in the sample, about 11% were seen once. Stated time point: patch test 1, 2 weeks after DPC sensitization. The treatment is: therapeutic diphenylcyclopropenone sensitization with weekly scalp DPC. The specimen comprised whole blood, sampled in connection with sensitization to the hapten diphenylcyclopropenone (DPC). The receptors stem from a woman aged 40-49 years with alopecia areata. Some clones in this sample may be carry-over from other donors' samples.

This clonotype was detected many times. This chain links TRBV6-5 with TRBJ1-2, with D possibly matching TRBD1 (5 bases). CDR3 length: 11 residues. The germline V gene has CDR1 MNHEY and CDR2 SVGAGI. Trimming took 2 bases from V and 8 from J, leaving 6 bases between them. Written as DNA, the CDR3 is TGTGCCAGCAGTTACAGGGGAGGCTACACCTTC. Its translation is CASSYRGGYTF.

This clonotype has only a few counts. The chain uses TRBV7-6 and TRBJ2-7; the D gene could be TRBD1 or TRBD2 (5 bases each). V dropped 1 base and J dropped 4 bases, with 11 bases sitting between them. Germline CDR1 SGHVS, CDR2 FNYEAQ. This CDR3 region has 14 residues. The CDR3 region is CASSLDPGAYEQYF. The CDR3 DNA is TGTGCCAGCAGCTTAGATCCCGGGGCGTACGAGCAGTACTTC.

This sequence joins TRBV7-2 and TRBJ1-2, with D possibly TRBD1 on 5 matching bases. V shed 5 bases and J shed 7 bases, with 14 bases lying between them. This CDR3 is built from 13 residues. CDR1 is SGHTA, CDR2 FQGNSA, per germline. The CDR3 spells CASSPTPGLGYTF. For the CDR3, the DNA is TGTGCCAGCAGCCCCACACCAGGGCTTGGCTACACCTTC.

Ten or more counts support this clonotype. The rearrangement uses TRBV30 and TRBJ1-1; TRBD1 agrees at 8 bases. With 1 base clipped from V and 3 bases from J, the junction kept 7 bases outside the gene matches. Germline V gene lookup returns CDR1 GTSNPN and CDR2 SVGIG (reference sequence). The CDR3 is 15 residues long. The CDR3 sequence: CAWSGQGMGYTEAFF. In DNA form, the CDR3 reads TGTGCCTGGAGTGGACAGGGGATGGGGTACACTGAAGCTTTCTTT.

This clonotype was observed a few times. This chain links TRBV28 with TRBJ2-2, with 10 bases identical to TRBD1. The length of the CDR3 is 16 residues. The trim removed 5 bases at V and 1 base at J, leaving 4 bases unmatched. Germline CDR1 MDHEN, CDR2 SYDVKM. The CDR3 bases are TGTGCCAGCAGTCGACAGGGGGCACAGAACACCGGGGAGCTGTTTTTT. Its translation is CASSRQGAQNTGELFF.

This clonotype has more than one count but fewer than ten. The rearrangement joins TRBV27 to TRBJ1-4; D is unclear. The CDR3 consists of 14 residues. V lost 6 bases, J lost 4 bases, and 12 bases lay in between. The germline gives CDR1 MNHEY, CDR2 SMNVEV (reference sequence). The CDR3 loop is CASRPAPLNEKLFF. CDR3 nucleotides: TGTGCCAGCAGACCCGCCCCCCTTAATGAAAAACTGTTTTTT.

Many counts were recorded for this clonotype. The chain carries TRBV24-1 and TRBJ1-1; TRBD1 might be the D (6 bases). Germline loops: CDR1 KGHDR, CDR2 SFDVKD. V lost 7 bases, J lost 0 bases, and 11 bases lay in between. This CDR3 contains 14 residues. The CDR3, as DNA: TGTGCCACCAGCACGACAGGTCTGAACACTGAAGCTTTCTTT. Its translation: CATSTTGLNTEAFF.

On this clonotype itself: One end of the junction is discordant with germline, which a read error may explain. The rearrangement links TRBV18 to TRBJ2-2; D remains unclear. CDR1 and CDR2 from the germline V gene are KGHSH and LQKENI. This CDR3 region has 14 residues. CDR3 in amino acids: CASSPQGTTEELFF. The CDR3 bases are TGTGCCAGCTCACCACAGGGTACCACCGAGGAGCTGTTTTTT.

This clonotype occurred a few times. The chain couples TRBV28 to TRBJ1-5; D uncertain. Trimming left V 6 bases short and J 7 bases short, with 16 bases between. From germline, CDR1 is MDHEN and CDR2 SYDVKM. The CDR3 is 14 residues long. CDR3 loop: CASSSTVIPQPQHF. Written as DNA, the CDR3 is TGTGCCAGCAGCTCCACAGTAATCCCCCAGCCCCAGCATTTT.

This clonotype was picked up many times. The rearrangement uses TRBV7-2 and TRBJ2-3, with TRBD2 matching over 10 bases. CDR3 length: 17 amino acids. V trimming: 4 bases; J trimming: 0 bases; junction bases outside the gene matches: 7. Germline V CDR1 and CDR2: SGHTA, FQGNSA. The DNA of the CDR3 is TGTGCCAGCAGCTCTAAGACTAGCGGGCTAAGCACAGATACGCAGTATTTT. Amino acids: CASSSKTSGLSTDTQYF.

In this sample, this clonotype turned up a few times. In DNA, the CDR3 is TGTGCCAGCAGTTTGCCTGGGGACTACGAGCAGTACTTC. This gives the protein CASSLPGDYEQYF. This rearrangement joins TRBV27 to TRBJ2-7, with D uncertain. Per the germline V gene, CDR1 is MNHEY and CDR2 is SMNVEV (reference sequence). The V end was cut by 3 bases, the J end by 3 bases, with 9 bases between. This CDR3 has 13 residues.

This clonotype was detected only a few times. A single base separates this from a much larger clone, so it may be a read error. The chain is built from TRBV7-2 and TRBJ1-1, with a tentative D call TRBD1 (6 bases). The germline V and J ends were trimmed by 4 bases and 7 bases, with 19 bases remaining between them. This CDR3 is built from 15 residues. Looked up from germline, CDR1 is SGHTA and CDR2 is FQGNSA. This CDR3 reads CASSSLRGGGGEAFF. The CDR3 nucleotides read TGTGCCAGCAGCTCCCTCCGGGGGGGCGGTGGTGAAGCTTTCTTT. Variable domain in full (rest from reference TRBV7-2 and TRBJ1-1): GAGVSQSPSNKVTEKGKDVELRCDPISGHTALYWYRQSLGQGLEFLIYFQGNSAPDKSGLPSDRFSAERTGGSVSTLTIQRTQQEDSAVYLCASSSLRGGGGEAFFGQGTRLTVV.

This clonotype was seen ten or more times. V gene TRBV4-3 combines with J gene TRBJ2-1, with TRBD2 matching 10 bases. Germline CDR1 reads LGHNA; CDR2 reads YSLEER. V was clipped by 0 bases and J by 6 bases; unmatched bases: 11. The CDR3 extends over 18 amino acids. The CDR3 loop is CASSQDIPSGSRFNEQFF. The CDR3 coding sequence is TGCGCCAGCAGCCAAGATATTCCTAGCGGGAGCCGATTCAATGAGCAGTTCTTC.

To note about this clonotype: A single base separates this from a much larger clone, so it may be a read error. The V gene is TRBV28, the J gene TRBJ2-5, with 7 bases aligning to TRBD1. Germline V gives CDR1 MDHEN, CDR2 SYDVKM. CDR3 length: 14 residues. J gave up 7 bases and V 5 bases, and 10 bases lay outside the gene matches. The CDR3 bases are TGTGCCAGCAGTGAGGAACAGGGGTTGGGGACCCAGTACTTC. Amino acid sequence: CASSEEQGLGTQYF.

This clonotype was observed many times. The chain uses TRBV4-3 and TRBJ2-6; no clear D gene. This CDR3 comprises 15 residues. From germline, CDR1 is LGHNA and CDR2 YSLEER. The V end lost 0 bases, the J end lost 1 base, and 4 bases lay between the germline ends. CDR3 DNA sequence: TGCGCCAGCAGCCAAGAAGGTTCTGGGGCCAACGTCCTGACTTTC. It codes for CASSQEGSGANVLTF.

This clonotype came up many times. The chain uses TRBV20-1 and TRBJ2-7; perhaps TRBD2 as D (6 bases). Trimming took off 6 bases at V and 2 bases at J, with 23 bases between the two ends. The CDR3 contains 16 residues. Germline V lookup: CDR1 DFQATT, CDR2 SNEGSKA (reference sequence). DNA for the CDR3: TGCAGTGCCCCCAGTAGTGGGAGGCCGGAGGCCTACGAGCAGTACTTC. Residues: CSAPSSGRPEAYEQYF.

In nucleotides, the CDR3 is TGTGCCATCAGTGAGGGACAGGGAAAAGAGACCCAGTACTTC. Amino acid sequence: CAISEGQGKETQYF. V and J are TRBV10-3 and TRBJ2-5, with 8 bases lining up with TRBD1. Germline CDR1 and CDR2: ENHRY and SYGVKD. The CDR3 totals 14 residues. After removal of 2 bases from V and 3 bases from J, the junction contained 2 bases not matched to a gene.

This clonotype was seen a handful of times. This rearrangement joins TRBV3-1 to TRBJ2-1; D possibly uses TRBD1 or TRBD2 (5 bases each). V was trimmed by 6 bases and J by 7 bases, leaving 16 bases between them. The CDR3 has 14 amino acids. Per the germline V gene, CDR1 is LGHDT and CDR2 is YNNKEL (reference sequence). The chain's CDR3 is CASRRDVGENEQFF. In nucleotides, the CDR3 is TGTGCCAGCAGACGGGACGTAGGCGAAAATGAGCAGTTCTTC.

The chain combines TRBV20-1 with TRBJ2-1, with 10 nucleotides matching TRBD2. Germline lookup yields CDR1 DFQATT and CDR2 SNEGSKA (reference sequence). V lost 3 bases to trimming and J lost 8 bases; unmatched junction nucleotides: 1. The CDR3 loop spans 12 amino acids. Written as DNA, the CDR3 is TGCAGTGCTAGCGGACTAGCGGATGAGCAGTTCTTC. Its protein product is CSASGLADEQFF.

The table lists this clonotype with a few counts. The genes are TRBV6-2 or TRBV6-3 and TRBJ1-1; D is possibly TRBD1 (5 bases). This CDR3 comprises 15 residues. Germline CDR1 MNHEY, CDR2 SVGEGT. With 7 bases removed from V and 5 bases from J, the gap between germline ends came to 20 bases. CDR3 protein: CASKFPWGDGTEAFF. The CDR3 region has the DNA TGTGCCAGCAAGTTTCCATGGGGCGATGGGACTGAAGCTTTCTTT.

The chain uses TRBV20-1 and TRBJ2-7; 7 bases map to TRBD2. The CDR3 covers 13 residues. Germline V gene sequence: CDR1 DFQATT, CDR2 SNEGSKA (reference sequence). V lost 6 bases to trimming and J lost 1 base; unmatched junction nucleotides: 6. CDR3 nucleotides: TGCAGTGCCAAAGCGGGATCATCCTACGAGCAGTACTTC. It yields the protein CSAKAGSSYEQYF.

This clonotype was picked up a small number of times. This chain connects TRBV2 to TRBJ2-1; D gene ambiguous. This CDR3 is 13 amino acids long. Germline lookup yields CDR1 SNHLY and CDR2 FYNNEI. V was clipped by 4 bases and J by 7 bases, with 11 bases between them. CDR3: CASSAKLGNEQFF. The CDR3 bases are TGTGCCAGCAGTGCAAAGTTAGGGAATGAGCAGTTCTTC.

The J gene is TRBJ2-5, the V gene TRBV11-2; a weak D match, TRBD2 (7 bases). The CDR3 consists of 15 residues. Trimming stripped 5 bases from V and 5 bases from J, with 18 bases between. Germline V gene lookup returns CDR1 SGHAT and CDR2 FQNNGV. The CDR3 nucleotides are TGTGCCAGCAGCCCCGCGGGGGCGGTCGGGGAGACCCAGTACTTC. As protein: CASSPAGAVGETQYF.

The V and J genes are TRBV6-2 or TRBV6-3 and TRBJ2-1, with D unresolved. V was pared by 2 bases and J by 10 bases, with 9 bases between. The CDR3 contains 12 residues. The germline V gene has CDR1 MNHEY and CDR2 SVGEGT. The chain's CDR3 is CASSYPPKEQFF. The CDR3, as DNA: TGTGCCAGCAGTTACCCCCCGAAGGAGCAGTTCTTC.

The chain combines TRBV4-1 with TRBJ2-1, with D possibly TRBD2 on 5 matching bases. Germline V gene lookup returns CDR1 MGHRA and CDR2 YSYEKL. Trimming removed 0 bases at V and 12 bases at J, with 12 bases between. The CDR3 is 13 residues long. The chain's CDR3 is CASSQDRLAGQFF. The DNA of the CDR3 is TGCGCCAGCAGCCAAGATCGCCTGGCGGGGCAGTTCTTC.

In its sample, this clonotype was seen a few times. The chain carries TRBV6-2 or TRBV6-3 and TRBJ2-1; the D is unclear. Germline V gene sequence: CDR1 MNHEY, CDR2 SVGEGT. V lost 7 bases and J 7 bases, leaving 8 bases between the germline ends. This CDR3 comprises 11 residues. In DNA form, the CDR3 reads TGTGCCAGCAAGCGTAGAAATGAGCAGTTCTTC. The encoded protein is CASKRRNEQFF.

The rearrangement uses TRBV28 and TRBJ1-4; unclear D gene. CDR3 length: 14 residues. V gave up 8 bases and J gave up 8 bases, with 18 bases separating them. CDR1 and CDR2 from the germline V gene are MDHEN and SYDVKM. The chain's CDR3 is CASVNRAGREKLFF. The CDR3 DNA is TGTGCCAGCGTTAATAGGGCGGGTCGCGAAAAACTGTTTTTT.